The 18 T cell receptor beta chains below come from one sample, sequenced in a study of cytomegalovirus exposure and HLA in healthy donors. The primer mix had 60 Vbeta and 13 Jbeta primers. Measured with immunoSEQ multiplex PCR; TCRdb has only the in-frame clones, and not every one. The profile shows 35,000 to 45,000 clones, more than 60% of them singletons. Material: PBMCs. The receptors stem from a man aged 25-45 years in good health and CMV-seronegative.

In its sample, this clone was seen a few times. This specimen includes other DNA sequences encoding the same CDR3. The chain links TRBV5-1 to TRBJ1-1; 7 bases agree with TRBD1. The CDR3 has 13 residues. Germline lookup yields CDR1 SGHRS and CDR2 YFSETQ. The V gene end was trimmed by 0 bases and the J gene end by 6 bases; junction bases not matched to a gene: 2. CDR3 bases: TGCGCCAGCAGCTTGGACAGGGGTGCTGAAGCTTTCTTT. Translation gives CASSLDRGAEAFF.

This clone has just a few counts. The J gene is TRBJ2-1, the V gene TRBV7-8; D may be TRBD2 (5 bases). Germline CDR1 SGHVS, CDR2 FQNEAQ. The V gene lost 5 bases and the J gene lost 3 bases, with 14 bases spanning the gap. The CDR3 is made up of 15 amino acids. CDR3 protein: CASSLGLAYYNEQFF. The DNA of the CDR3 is TGTGCCAGCAGCCTCGGACTTGCATACTACAATGAGCAGTTCTTC.

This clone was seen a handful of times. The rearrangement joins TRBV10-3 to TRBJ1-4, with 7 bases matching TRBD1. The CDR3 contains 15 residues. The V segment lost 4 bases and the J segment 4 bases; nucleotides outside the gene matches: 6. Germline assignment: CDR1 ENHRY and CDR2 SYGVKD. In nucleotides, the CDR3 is TGTGCCATCAGTGCCGGGACAGTGGATAATGAAAAACTGTTTTTT. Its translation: CAISAGTVDNEKLFF.

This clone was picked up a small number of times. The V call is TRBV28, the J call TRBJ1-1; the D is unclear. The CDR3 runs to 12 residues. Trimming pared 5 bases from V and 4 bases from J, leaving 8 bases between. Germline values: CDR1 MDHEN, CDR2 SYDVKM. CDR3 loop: CASSPPVTEAFF. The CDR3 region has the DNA TGTGCCAGCAGTCCGCCGGTCACTGAAGCTTTCTTT.

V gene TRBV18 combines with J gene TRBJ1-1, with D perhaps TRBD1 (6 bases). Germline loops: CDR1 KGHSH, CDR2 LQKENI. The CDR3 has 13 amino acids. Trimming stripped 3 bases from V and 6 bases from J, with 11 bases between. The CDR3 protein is CASSPGGGSEAFF. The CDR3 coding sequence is TGTGCCAGCTCACCGGGGGGGGGCTCTGAAGCTTTCTTT.

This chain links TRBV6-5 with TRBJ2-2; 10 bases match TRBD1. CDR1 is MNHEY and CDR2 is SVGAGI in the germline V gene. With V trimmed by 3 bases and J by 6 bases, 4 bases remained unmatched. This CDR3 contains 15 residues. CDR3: CASSYWTGGSGELFF. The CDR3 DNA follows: TGTGCCAGCAGTTATTGGACAGGGGGTTCCGGGGAGCTGTTTTTT.

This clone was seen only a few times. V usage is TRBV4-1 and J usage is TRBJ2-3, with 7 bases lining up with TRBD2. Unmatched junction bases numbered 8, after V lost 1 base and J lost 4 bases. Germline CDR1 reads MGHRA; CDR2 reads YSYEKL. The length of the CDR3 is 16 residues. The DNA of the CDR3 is TGCGCCAGCAGCCAAGTCGCGGGGGTAAGCCCAGATACGCAGTATTTT. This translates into CASSQVAGVSPDTQYF.

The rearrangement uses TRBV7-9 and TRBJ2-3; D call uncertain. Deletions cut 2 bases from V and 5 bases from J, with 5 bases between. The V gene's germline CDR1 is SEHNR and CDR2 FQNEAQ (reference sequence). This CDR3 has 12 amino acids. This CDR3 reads CASSLSKDTQYF. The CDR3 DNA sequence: TGTGCCAGCAGCTTATCTAAAGATACGCAGTATTTT.

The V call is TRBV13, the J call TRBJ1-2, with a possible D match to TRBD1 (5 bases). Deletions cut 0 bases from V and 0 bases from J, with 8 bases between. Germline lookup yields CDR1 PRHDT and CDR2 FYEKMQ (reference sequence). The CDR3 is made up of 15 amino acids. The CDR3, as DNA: TGTGCCAGCAGCTTAGGGGACACAACTAACTATGGCTACACCTTC. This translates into CASSLGDTTNYGYTF.

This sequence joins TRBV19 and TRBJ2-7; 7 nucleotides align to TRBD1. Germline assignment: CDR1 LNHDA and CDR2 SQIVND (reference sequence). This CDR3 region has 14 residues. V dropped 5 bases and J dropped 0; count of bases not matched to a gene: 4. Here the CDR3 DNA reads TGTGCCAGTAGTGGTGGGGACAGCTCCTACGAGCAGTACTTC. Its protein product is CASSGGDSSYEQYF. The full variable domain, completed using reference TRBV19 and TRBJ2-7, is DGGITQSPKYLFRKEGQNVTLSCEQNLNHDAMYWYRQDPGQGLRLIYYSQIVNDFQKGDIAEGYSVSREKKESFPLTVTSAQKNPTAFYLCASSGGDSSYEQYFGPGTRLTVT.

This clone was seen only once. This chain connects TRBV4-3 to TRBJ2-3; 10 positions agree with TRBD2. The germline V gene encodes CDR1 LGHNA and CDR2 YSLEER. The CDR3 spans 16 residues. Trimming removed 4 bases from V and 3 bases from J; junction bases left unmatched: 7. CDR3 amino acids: CASSRSSGGRTDTQYF. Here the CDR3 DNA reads TGCGCCAGCAGCCGATCTAGCGGGGGAAGGACAGATACGCAGTATTTT.

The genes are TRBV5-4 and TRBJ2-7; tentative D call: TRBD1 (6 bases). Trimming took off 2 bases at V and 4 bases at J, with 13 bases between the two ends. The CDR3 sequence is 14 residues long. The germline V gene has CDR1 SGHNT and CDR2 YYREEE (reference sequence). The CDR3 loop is CASSFRGGRYEQYF. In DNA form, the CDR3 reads TGTGCCAGCAGCTTTCGTGGGGGCCGGTACGAGCAGTACTTC.

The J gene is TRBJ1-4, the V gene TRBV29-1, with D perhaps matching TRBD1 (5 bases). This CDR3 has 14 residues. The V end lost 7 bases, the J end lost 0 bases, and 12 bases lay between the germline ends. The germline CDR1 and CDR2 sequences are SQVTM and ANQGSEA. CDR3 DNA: TGCAGCGCTGGAACAGGAGCAACTAATGAAAAACTGTTTTTT. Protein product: CSAGTGATNEKLFF.

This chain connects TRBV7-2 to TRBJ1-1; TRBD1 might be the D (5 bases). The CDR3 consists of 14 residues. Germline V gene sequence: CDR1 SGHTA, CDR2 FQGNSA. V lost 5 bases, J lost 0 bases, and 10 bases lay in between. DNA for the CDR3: TGTGCCAGCAGCGCACAGGCCCTGAACACTGAAGCTTTCTTT. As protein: CASSAQALNTEAFF.

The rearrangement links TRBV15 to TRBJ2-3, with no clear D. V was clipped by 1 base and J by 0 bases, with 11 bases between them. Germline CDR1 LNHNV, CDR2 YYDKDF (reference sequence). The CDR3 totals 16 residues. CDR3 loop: CATSRASTVSTDTQYF. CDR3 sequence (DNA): TGTGCCACCAGCAGAGCTTCGACTGTAAGCACAGATACGCAGTATTTT.

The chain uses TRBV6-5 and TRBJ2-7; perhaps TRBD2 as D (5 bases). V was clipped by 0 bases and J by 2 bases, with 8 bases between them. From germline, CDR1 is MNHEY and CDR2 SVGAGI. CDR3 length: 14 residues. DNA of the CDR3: TGTGCCAGCAGTTACTCGACTATAACCTACGAGCAGTACTTC. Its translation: CASSYSTITYEQYF.

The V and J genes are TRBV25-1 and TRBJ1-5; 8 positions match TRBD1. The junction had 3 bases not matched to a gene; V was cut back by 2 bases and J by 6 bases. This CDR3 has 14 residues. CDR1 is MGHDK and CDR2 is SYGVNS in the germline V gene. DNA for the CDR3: TGTGCCAGCAGTGAACAGGGGGCCGGTCAGCCCCAGCATTTT. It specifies CASSEQGAGQPQHF.

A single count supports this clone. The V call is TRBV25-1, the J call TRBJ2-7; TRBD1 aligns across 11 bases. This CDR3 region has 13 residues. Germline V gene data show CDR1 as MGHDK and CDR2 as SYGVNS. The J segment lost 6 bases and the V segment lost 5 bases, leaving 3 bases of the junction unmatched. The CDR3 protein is CASSPGTGGEQYF. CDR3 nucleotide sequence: TGTGCCAGCAGTCCGGGGACAGGGGGCGAGCAGTACTTC.